The next 13 T cell receptor beta chains were all read from a single sample in a study of blood T cell repertoires in COVID-19. Sequenced by immunoSEQ multiplex PCR; TCRdb stores in-frame clones only, minus some. The table has 95,000 to 110,000 clones, 84% seen once. The sample comprised peripheral blood. These receptors were collected from a human donor in a cohort sampled during active or convalescent COVID-19.

A few counts support this clone. The chain is built from TRBV11-2 and TRBJ1-1, with D possibly TRBD1 on 6 matching bases. Trimming left V 5 bases short and J 4 bases short, with 17 bases between. The length of the CDR3 is 15 residues. Germline V CDR1 and CDR2: SGHAT, FQNNGV. CDR3 bases: TGTGCCAGCAGCCGCTCCCAGGGGTCGGGCACTGAAGCTTTCTTT. Translating it yields CASSRSQGSGTEAFF.

CDR3 sequence (DNA): TGTGCCAGCAGTGCCGGGACAGGGAGGACAGATACGCAGTATTTT. Translated, it gives CASSAGTGRTDTQYF. This chain links TRBV2 with TRBJ2-3; TRBD1 agrees at 9 bases. CDR1 is SNHLY and CDR2 is FYNNEI in the germline V gene. After removal of 4 bases from V and 3 bases from J, the junction contained 5 bases not matched to a gene. CDR3 size: 15 residues.

This chain joins TRBV7-9 and TRBJ1-1, with TRBD1 as a possible D gene (5 bases). The CDR3 has 15 residues. Looked up from germline, CDR1 is SEHNR and CDR2 is FQNEAQ (reference sequence). V was pared by 5 bases and J by 5 bases, with 18 bases between. The CDR3 region has the DNA TGTGCCAGCAGCGGTAGGGCAGGGCTGGCGACTGAAGCTTTCTTT. Amino acids: CASSGRAGLATEAFF. Complete variable domain (other parts from reference TRBV7-9 and TRBJ1-1): DTGVSQNPRHKITKRGQNVTFRCDPISEHNRLYWYRQTLGQGPEFLTYFQNEAQLEKSRLLSDRFSAERPKGSFSTLEIQRTEQGDSAMYLCASSGRAGLATEAFFGQGTRLTVV.

The DNA of the CDR3 is TGTGCCTGGAGTGTGGGACTAGCGGGGCACAATGAGCAGTTCTTC. Its protein is CAWSVGLAGHNEQFF. The chain employs TRBV30 and TRBJ2-1; 13 bases align to TRBD2. CDR1 and CDR2 (germline): GTSNPN, SVGIG (reference sequence). This CDR3 has 15 residues. J gave up 5 bases and V 0 bases, and 1 base lay outside the gene matches.

This chain links TRBV9 with TRBJ2-3; TRBD2 agrees at 7 bases. The CDR3 is made up of 14 amino acids. CDR1 and CDR2 from the germline V gene are SGDLS and YYNGEE. Trimming cost V 3 bases and J 3 bases; bases outside gene matches: 4. This chain's CDR3 is CASSGRELTDTQYF. The CDR3 DNA reads TGTGCCAGCAGCGGGCGGGAGTTGACAGATACGCAGTATTTT.

The chain uses TRBV6-1 and TRBJ1-1; D may be TRBD1 (5 bases). The CDR3 is 15 amino acids. Germline assignment: CDR1 MNHNS and CDR2 SASEGT. V lost 0 bases and J 1 base, leaving 9 bases between the germline ends. The CDR3 nucleotides read TGTGCCAGCAGTGAAGCCTGGGGCGGGAACACTGAAGCTTTCTTT. This sequence encodes CASSEAWGGNTEAFF.

This sequence joins TRBV9 and TRBJ1-2; tentative D call: TRBD1 (6 bases). The CDR3 spans 17 residues. The V and J ends lost 0 bases and 2 bases respectively, with 17 bases between them. Germline values: CDR1 SGDLS, CDR2 YYNGEE. CDR3 sequence: CASSVDARGQGNYGYTF. The DNA of the CDR3 is TGTGCCAGCAGCGTAGACGCTAGGGGCCAGGGGAACTATGGCTACACCTTC.

The chain combines TRBV5-1 with TRBJ2-3; TRBD2 matches at 12 bases. The CDR3 contains 16 residues. The germline gives CDR1 SGHRS, CDR2 YFSETQ. The J segment lost 1 base and the V segment lost 3 bases, leaving 3 bases of the junction unmatched. In DNA, the CDR3 is TGCGCCAGCAGCTCGACTAGCGGGAGCGGCACAGATACGCAGTATTTT. This codes for CASSSTSGSGTDTQYF. The full variable domain, with the rest looked up from reference TRBV5-1 and TRBJ2-3, is KAGVTQTPRYLIKTRGQQVTLSCSPISGHRSVSWYQQTPGQGLQFLFEYFSETQRNKGNFPGRFSGRQFSNSRSEMNVSTLELGDSALYLCASSSTSGSGTDTQYFGPGTRLTVL.

Written as DNA, the CDR3 is TGTGCCAGCAGCGCCAGGACTAGCGGGGCCGAGACCCAGTACTTC. Amino acid sequence: CASSARTSGAETQYF. This chain connects TRBV3-1 (or the pseudogene TRBV3-2) to TRBJ2-5; 12 nucleotides line up with TRBD2. Germline assignment: CDR1 LGHDT and CDR2 YNNKEL (reference sequence). The CDR3 totals 15 residues. J was trimmed by 5 bases and V by 5 bases; bases with no gene match: 6.

The chain's CDR3 is CASSFYGTDTQYF. The CDR3 region has the DNA TGTGCCAGCAGTTTCTACGGGACAGATACGCAGTATTTT. The gene calls are TRBV12-3 or TRBV12-4 and TRBJ2-3; D is undetermined. V was trimmed by 3 bases and J by 3 bases, leaving 7 bases between them. This CDR3 is 13 amino acids long.

The chain has TRBV5-1 and TRBJ2-7; 9 nucleotides agree with TRBD1. The J segment lost 3 bases and the V segment lost 3 bases, leaving 7 bases of the junction unmatched. The CDR3 extends over 15 amino acids. CDR1 and CDR2 from the germline V gene are SGHRS and YFSETQ. Written as DNA, the CDR3 is TGCGCCAGCAGCTATACTTCGACAGGGGGCTACGAGCAGTACTTC. Protein product: CASSYTSTGGYEQYF.

The V call is TRBV4-1, the J call TRBJ1-6; D perhaps matches TRBD1 (5 bases). Trimming stripped 2 bases from V and 11 bases from J, with 16 bases between. CDR1 and CDR2 (germline): MGHRA, YSYEKL. This CDR3 region has 15 residues. The CDR3, as DNA: TGCGCCAGCAGCCAACCCTGGGGGGGGATCGCACCCCTCCACTTT. This gives the protein CASSQPWGGIAPLHF.

The V call is TRBV10-1, the J call TRBJ2-2; possibly TRBD1 for D (6 bases). The CDR3 is 16 amino acids. V was trimmed by 0 bases and J by 7 bases, leaving 15 bases between them. Germline CDR1 reads WNHNN; CDR2 reads SYGVQD (reference sequence). The DNA of the CDR3 is TGCGCCAGCAGTGAGTCTGTGGGGGCGCTTAGCGGGGAGCTGTTTTTT. It codes for CASSESVGALSGELFF.